The source of this T cell receptor (beta chain) is a study of shared clonotypes between healthy human individuals. The CDR3 spans 15 residues. V trimming: 5 bases; J trimming: 10 bases; junction bases outside the gene matches: 9. Germline V gene data show CDR1 as SGHTA and CDR2 as FQGNSA. For sorted subsets, approximately 0.2 ug DNA per replicate equaled approximately 32,000 T cell genomes. Original processing notes: Junction-only sequences produced by ImmunoSEQ had no quality scores, so filtering differed. Only in-frame clones appear in the TCRdb table, and some are missing; sequencing was by immunoSEQ multiplex PCR. V, J and clone size are taken as reported in that table, and D and trimming were inferred from the DNA itself. The sample lists about 670,000 clones, about 78% seen once, with 1.8% in the top ten.

The V call is TRBV7-2, the J call TRBJ2-1; TRBD2 matches at 12 bases. The origin of this receptor is a woman aged 25 to 39 in good health. Sequenced sample: memory CD4+ T cells sorted from blood. Regarding subset: CD45RA-negative fraction. The CDR3 loop reads CASSAGLAGTEEQFF. CDR3 DNA sequence: TGTGCCAGCAGCGCCGGACTAGCGGGAACGGAAGAGCAGTTCTTC. Full variable domain (outside the CDR3, taken from reference TRBV7-2 and TRBJ2-1): GAGVSQSPSNKVTEKGKDVELRCDPISGHTALYWYRQSLGQGLEFLIYFQGNSAPDKSGLPSDRFSAERTGGSVSTLTIQRTQQEDSAVYLCASSAGLAGTEEQFFGPGTRLTVL.